These 30 T cell receptor beta chains were sequenced from one sample in a study of T cell repertoires in cytomegalovirus infection. TCRdb analysed the reads with MiXCR anew, one entry per CDR3 protein. The data hold about 180,000 distinct CDR3 sequences, with 13% to 15% observed a single time. The source material was PBMCs. Receptors originate from a human donor in good health (CMV status not recorded). Some clones in this sample may be carry-over from other donors' samples.

The V gene is TRBV29-1, the J gene TRBJ2-7; D remains unclear. Trimming took 6 bases from V and 9 from J, leaving 24 bases between them. The germline gives CDR1 SQVTM, CDR2 ANQGSEA. The CDR3 sequence is 14 residues long. CDR3 bases: TGCAGCGTGTGGGGATTGGGGTTACCCACGAGGCAGTACTTC. Protein product: CSVWGLGLPTRQYF.

The chain links TRBV14 to TRBJ2-7; D unresolved. CDR3 length: 13 amino acids. V gave up 1 base and J gave up 4 bases, with 8 bases separating them. Germline loops: CDR1 SGHDN, CDR2 FVKESK. CDR3 coding DNA: TGTGCCAGCAGCCAAGTTTATTCGTACGAGCAGTACTTC. Encoded protein: CASSQVYSYEQYF.

The chain combines TRBV29-1 with TRBJ1-1, with no clear D. There are 12 residues in the CDR3. The germline V gene has CDR1 SQVTM and CDR2 ANQGSEA. The ends were cut back, 3 bases at V and 7 bases at J, with 12 bases in the middle. This CDR3 reads CSVDRSMGEAFF. CDR3 in DNA: TGCAGCGTTGACAGGTCCATGGGTGAAGCTTTCTTT. Together with reference TRBV29-1 and TRBJ1-1, the CDR3 gives the full variable domain: SAVISQKPSRDICQRGTSLTIQCQVDSQVTMMFWYRQQPGQSLTLIATANQGSEATYESGFVIDKFPISRPNLTFSTLTVSNMSPEDSSIYLCSVDRSMGEAFFGQGTRLTVV.

This clonotype was seen a few times. The gene calls are TRBV12-3 or TRBV12-4 and TRBJ2-7; a possible D gene is TRBD1 (6 bases). Trimming stripped 6 bases from V and 5 bases from J, with 14 bases between. The CDR3 has 13 amino acids. In DNA form, the CDR3 reads TGTGCCAGCAGCTACGGACAGTATGACGAGCAGTACTTC. Its protein product is CASSYGQYDEQYF.

This clonotype showed up many times. V usage is TRBV6-2 or TRBV6-3 and J usage is TRBJ1-2, with 8 bases identical to TRBD1. CDR3 length equals 14 residues. The germline gives CDR1 MNHEY, CDR2 SVGEGT. V shed 7 bases, J shed 4 bases, and the junction held 8 bases outside the gene matches. The CDR3 spells CASTSGTGPYGYTF. The CDR3 region has the DNA TGTGCCAGCACCTCCGGGACAGGACCCTATGGCTACACCTTC.

The chain carries TRBV28 and TRBJ2-1; D may be TRBD2 (5 bases). The V gene's germline CDR1 is MDHEN and CDR2 SYDVKM. There are 16 residues in the CDR3. V was shortened by 5 bases and J by 2 bases, with 16 bases between the two germline ends. CDR3 amino acids: CASSPPRLTPYNEQFF. The CDR3 nucleotides read TGTGCCAGCAGTCCCCCTCGACTAACTCCCTACAATGAGCAGTTCTTC.

This clonotype has a handful of counts. J is TRBJ1-5 and V is TRBV30; D possibly corresponds to TRBD1 (5 bases). Trimming took off 3 bases at V and 1 base at J, with 7 bases between the two ends. Germline assignment: CDR1 GTSNPN and CDR2 SVGIG (reference sequence). The CDR3 is 13 residues long. DNA of the CDR3: TGTGCCTGGAGCGACAGCAGCAATCAGCCCCAGCATTTT. It translates to CAWSDSSNQPQHF. The complete variable domain, with remaining parts taken from reference TRBV30 and TRBJ1-5, reads SQTIHQWPATLVQPVGSPLSLECTVEGTSNPNLYWYRQAAGRGLQLLFYSVGIGQISSEVPQNLSASRPQDRQFILSSKKLLLSDSGFYLCAWSDSSNQPQHFGDGTRLSIL.

This clonotype came up a few times. J is TRBJ1-5 and V is TRBV12-3 or TRBV12-4; possible D gene TRBD1, 6 bases. This CDR3 contains 13 residues. The V and J ends lost 6 bases and 7 bases respectively, with 13 bases between them. CDR3 protein: CASRRGSGQPQHF. The CDR3 DNA reads as TGTGCCAGCAGAAGGGGGTCAGGGCAGCCCCAGCATTTT.

This clonotype was seen repeatedly, ten times or more. J is TRBJ2-5 and V is TRBV5-4, with D unresolved. The CDR3 is 14 amino acids. Trimming left V 0 bases short and J 4 bases short, with 10 bases between. Per the germline V gene, CDR1 is SGHNT and CDR2 is YYREEE (reference sequence). This chain's CDR3 is CASSLGDLGETQYF. CDR3 nucleotide sequence: TGTGCCAGCAGCTTGGGTGACCTGGGAGAGACCCAGTACTTC.

The chain combines TRBV28 with TRBJ2-7; maybe TRBD1 (6 bases). Germline V gene data show CDR1 as MDHEN and CDR2 as SYDVKM. This CDR3 region has 13 residues. Trimming left V 7 bases short and J 1 base short, with 11 bases between. CDR3 sequence reads: CASNGQPSYEQYF. The CDR3 DNA reads as TGTGCCAGCAACGGACAGCCTTCCTACGAGCAGTACTTC.

The table lists this clonotype with many counts. This sequence joins TRBV7-2 and TRBJ2-3; 10 positions match TRBD1. V shed 1 base, J shed 6 bases, and the junction held 7 bases outside the gene matches. CDR1 and CDR2 (germline): SGHTA, FQGNSA. This CDR3 spans 16 amino acids. The CDR3 loop is CASSLEGQGYRDTQYF. CDR3 DNA: TGTGCCAGCAGCTTAGAGGGACAGGGGTACCGGGATACGCAGTATTTT.

This clonotype was detected only a few times. The J gene is TRBJ1-2, the V gene TRBV2; a possible D gene is TRBD1 (5 bases). V lost 10 bases, J lost 2 bases, and 11 bases lay in between. The CDR3 is made up of 12 amino acids. Germline lookup yields CDR1 SNHLY and CDR2 FYNNEI. The CDR3 DNA follows: TGTGCCACCGACCGACAGAACTATGGCTACACCTTC. This sequence encodes CATDRQNYGYTF.

This clonotype was picked up many times. The chain employs TRBV7-9 and TRBJ1-1; D possibly corresponds to TRBD1 (5 bases). The germline gives CDR1 SEHNR, CDR2 FQNEAQ (reference sequence). The CDR3 extends over 14 amino acids. V shed 5 bases and J shed 6 bases, with 16 bases lying between them. The CDR3: CASSPPGGGAEAFF. For the CDR3, the DNA is TGTGCCAGCAGCCCGCCCGGGGGGGGGGCTGAAGCTTTCTTT.

This clonotype appeared many times. The chain joins TRBV10-3 to TRBJ1-4; 8 bases are a match to TRBD1. Germline-derived CDR1 and CDR2 are ENHRY and SYGVKD. This CDR3 contains 13 residues. Trimming removed 11 bases from V and 8 bases from J; junction bases left unmatched: 10. The CDR3 nucleotides are TGTGCCTCGCAGGGGGCCTCTCGGGAAAAACTGTTTTTT. Translation gives CASQGASREKLFF.

The sample holds a few counts of this clonotype. This chain links TRBV29-1 with TRBJ1-4, with D unclear. The CDR3 spans 13 residues. With 0 bases removed from V and 2 bases from J, the gap between germline ends came to 4 bases. Germline V lookup: CDR1 SQVTM, CDR2 ANQGSEA. The CDR3 sequence is CSVEEGTNEKLFF. CDR3 nucleotide sequence: TGCAGCGTTGAAGAGGGGACTAATGAAAAACTGTTTTTT.

This clonotype has a count of ten or more. The chain combines TRBV7-3 with TRBJ2-3; D possibly corresponds to TRBD2 (5 bases). The length of the CDR3 is 16 residues. Deletions cut 5 bases from V and 1 base from J, with 16 bases between. Germline V gives CDR1 SGHTA, CDR2 FQGTGA. In DNA form, the CDR3 reads TGTGCCAGCAGCCAAACAACCGGGGAAGGCACAGATACGCAGTATTTT. It specifies CASSQTTGEGTDTQYF.

The chain is built from TRBV14 and TRBJ2-7, with D maybe TRBD1 (6 bases). CDR3 length equals 14 residues. V lost 0 bases to trimming and J lost 7 bases, with 13 bases between them. Germline V gives CDR1 SGHDN, CDR2 FVKESK. The CDR3 bases are TGTGCCAGCAGCCAAGATCTACAGGGTAGGGAGCAGTACTTC. It encodes CASSQDLQGREQYF. Full variable domain (rest looked up from reference TRBV14 and TRBJ2-7): EAGVTQFPSHSVIEKGQTVTLRCDPISGHDNLYWYRRVMGKEIKFLLHFVKESKQDESGMPNNRFLAERTGGTYSTLKVQPAELEDSGVYFCASSQDLQGREQYFGPGTRLTVT.

This clonotype came up a few times. V usage is TRBV12-3 or TRBV12-4 and J usage is TRBJ1-4; no clear D. CDR3 size: 14 residues. V lost 3 bases and J 4 bases, leaving 9 bases between the germline ends. DNA for the CDR3: TGTGCCAGCAGTTTTCAGAGATTTAATGAAAAACTGTTTTTT. It yields the protein CASSFQRFNEKLFF.

The chain employs TRBV7-9 and TRBJ2-7; 9 nucleotides agree with TRBD2. Germline V gives CDR1 SEHNR, CDR2 FQNEAQ (reference sequence). CDR3 length equals 15 residues. V lost 2 bases to trimming and J lost 2 bases; unmatched junction nucleotides: 4. The CDR3 DNA sequence: TGTGCCAGCAGCTTATCGGCTAGCGGGGCCTACGAGCAGTACTTC. Protein sequence: CASSLSASGAYEQYF.

The V call is TRBV12-3 or TRBV12-4, the J call TRBJ2-4, with 7 bases that match TRBD1. This CDR3 is built from 14 residues. V lost 7 bases to trimming and J lost 4 bases; unmatched junction nucleotides: 7. The CDR3 DNA reads as TGTGCCAGCACCAAAGGGACAGCTAAAAACATTCAGTACTTC. This codes for CASTKGTAKNIQYF.

The J gene is TRBJ2-1, the V gene TRBV18; tentative D call: TRBD2 (7 bases). V was clipped by 3 bases and J by 0 bases, with 18 bases between them. The CDR3 spans 18 residues. CDR1 and CDR2 (germline): KGHSH, LQKENI. The CDR3 loop reads CASSPPGGGAGSYNEQFF. CDR3 sequence (DNA): TGTGCCAGCTCACCTCCCGGAGGGGGGGCGGGCTCCTACAATGAGCAGTTCTTC.

This clonotype was seen only a few times. The chain couples TRBV7-9 to TRBJ2-5, with D hard to call. Trimming removed 3 bases at V and 5 bases at J, with 13 bases between. Looked up from germline, CDR1 is SEHNR and CDR2 is FQNEAQ (reference sequence). CDR3 size: 14 residues. The CDR3 region has the DNA TGTGCCAGCAGCTTCTCAGCCCGATGGGAGACCCAGTACTTC. Residues: CASSFSARWETQYF.

This clonotype appeared many times. The rearrangement links TRBV7-3 to TRBJ2-1, with TRBD2 matching over 11 bases. The CDR3 has 14 amino acids. Germline V gene lookup returns CDR1 SGHTA and CDR2 FQGTGA. The junction had 7 bases not matched to a gene; V was cut back by 8 bases and J by 7 bases. The CDR3 reads CASGTSGGPNEQFF. CDR3 coding DNA: TGTGCCAGCGGTACTAGCGGGGGTCCGAATGAGCAGTTCTTC.

The sample holds one count of this clonotype. V gene TRBV29-1 combines with J gene TRBJ1-1, with 7 bases aligning to TRBD1. CDR1 and CDR2 (germline): SQVTM, ANQGSEA. There are 13 residues in the CDR3. Trimming removed 7 bases from V and 11 bases from J; junction bases left unmatched: 16. The CDR3 DNA is TGCAGCGCCATAGGACAGGCCCGCGTTGGGGCTTTCTTT. Its translation is CSAIGQARVGAFF.

The chain couples TRBV4-2 to TRBJ1-1; the match to TRBD1 covers 8 bases. The CDR3 is 15 residues long. The trim removed 0 bases at V and 3 bases at J, leaving 3 bases unmatched. Germline assignment: CDR1 LGHNA and CDR2 YNFKEQ. CDR3 in amino acids: CASSQDPRGHTEAFF. As DNA, the CDR3 is TGTGCCAGCAGCCAAGATCCCAGGGGGCACACTGAAGCTTTCTTT.

The rearrangement uses TRBV18 and TRBJ2-7; weak D call: TRBD1 (5 bases). Per the germline V gene, CDR1 is KGHSH and CDR2 is LQKENI. V was pared by 2 bases and J by 2 bases, with 7 bases between. This CDR3 is 13 amino acids long. The CDR3 region is CASSPDSTYEQYF. The CDR3 region has the DNA TGTGCCAGCTCACCAGACAGTACCTACGAGCAGTACTTC.

At least ten counts were recorded for this clonotype. This chain uses TRBV5-6 with TRBJ2-7; 10 nucleotides line up with TRBD2. V trimming: 4 bases; J trimming: 6 bases; junction bases outside the gene matches: 10. In germline, CDR1 is SGHDT, CDR2 YYEEEE. The CDR3 extends over 15 amino acids. CDR3 bases: TGTGCCAGCAGCCTTTCACCTAGCGGGAGCGCCGAGCAGTACTTC. This translates into CASSLSPSGSAEQYF.

In its sample, this clonotype was seen many times. This chain connects TRBV7-2 to TRBJ1-1; D not certain. CDR1 and CDR2 (germline): SGHTA, FQGNSA. The CDR3 runs 13 residues. The V end lost 5 bases, the J end lost 4 bases, and 11 bases lay between the germline ends. In nucleotides, the CDR3 is TGTGCCAGCAGCCAGTATTACGCCACTGAAGCTTTCTTT. Translated: CASSQYYATEAFF.

This clonotype was counted at least ten times. The chain uses TRBV7-9 and TRBJ1-3; D ambiguous. V was cut by 7 bases and J by 4 bases, with 11 bases left in between. Germline V gene data show CDR1 as SEHNR and CDR2 as FQNEAQ (reference sequence). The CDR3 runs to 13 residues. CDR3 bases: TGTGCCAGCACCCCTGAACCGGGAAACACCATATATTTT. Protein product: CASTPEPGNTIYF.

This clonotype has a count of ten or more. The chain joins TRBV11-2 to TRBJ2-5; TRBD2 matches 8 bases. This CDR3 contains 18 residues. The junction had 14 bases not matched to a gene; V was cut back by 0 bases and J by 5 bases. The germline V gene has CDR1 SGHAT and CDR2 FQNNGV. The CDR3: CASSLDWLAGGWGETQYF. CDR3 DNA: TGTGCCAGCAGCTTAGATTGGCTAGCGGGCGGTTGGGGGGAGACCCAGTACTTC.